This T cell receptor (beta chain) was retrieved from a study of pediatric ulcerative colitis. Study conclusions and caveats: A couple of rectal clonotypes were found only in ulcerative colitis patients, all of them.

Germline V gene lookup returns CDR1 SGHRS and CDR2 YFSETQ. Trimming took off 2 bases at V and 5 bases at J, with 16 bases between the two ends. The length of the CDR3 is 15 residues. Samples were sequenced at Survey level, maximum 500,000 reads. TCRdb keeps only in-frame clones here, not all; method: immunoSEQ multiplex PCR. The sample carries tens of thousands of clones, around 78% recorded once. Concerning this clone itself: Its antigen remains unidentified.

During colonoscopy, one to two rectal pinch biopsies were collected. Ulcerative colitis patients received no immunosuppressive medication before the diagnostic colonoscopy. The TCR originated in a girl aged 5-17 years with moderate ulcerative colitis. The V and J genes are TRBV5-1 and TRBJ2-5, with D maybe TRBD2 (6 bases). Sequencing used gut tissue. The CDR3 region has the DNA TGCGCCAGCAGCTTTAGTTCGGGAGTTAGGGAGACCCAGTACTTC. Residues: CASSFSSGVRETQYF. Supplemented by reference TRBV5-1 and TRBJ2-5, the full variable domain reads KAGVTQTPRYLIKTRGQQVTLSCSPISGHRSVSWYQQTPGQGLQFLFEYFSETQRNKGNFPGRFSGRQFSNSRSEMNVSTLELGDSALYLCASSFSSGVRETQYFGPGTRLLVL.